This T cell receptor beta chain is from a study of regulatory T cells in long-lasting Graves disease. Study overall: Antithyroid drug intake by newly diagnosed Graves' patients had lasted under 3 months.

V was shortened by 3 bases and J by 1 base, with 11 bases between the two germline ends. CDR1 is SGHRS and CDR2 is YFSETQ in the germline V gene. The CDR3 consists of 14 residues. In building TCR beta libraries, iRepertoire HTBI primers were used together with Arm-PCR of CDR3 regions. TCRdb itself ran the multiplex PCR reads through MiXCR, one entry per CDR3 protein. The sample holds about 540,000 distinct CDR3 sequences, roughly 12% seen once. The time point denotes: newly diagnosed GD, antithyroid drugs for less than 3 months. Generation of the TCR library employed RNA extracted from PBMCs. This same sample was also part of a study on T cells in Graves' hyperthyroidism and ophthalmopathy. From that second work: The HTBI primer set drove a first-round RT-PCR of the TCR CDR3. Most clonotypes expanded in thyroid above 0.001 were likewise present in blood.

The V and J genes are TRBV5-1 and TRBJ2-7, with D tentatively TRBD2 (6 bases). The receptor comes from a man between 25 and 39 years old with Graves disease. This sample comprised peripheral blood mononuclear cells (PBMCs), obtained at new diagnosis, from a patient treated with antithyroid drugs. As DNA, the CDR3 is TGCGCCAGCAGCTGGCGTCGGGAGTCCTACGAGCAGTACTTC. Amino acids: CASSWRRESYEQYF. The entire variable domain, with the rest obtained from reference TRBV5-1 and TRBJ2-7, is as follows: KAGVTQTPRYLIKTRGQQVTLSCSPISGHRSVSWYQQTPGQGLQFLFEYFSETQRNKGNFPGRFSGRQFSNSRSEMNVSTLELGDSALYLCASSWRRESYEQYFGPGTRLTVT.